Sequencing of this T cell receptor (beta chain) was carried out in a study of T cells after yellow fever vaccination. Germline V gene data show CDR1 as SGHDN and CDR2 as FVKESK. The CDR3 covers 15 residues. V was trimmed by 2 bases and J by 6 bases, leaving 15 bases between them. Whole-study results and caveats: Relatively few clonotypes were ones that appeared in both CD4 and CD8 compartments. Contamination of FACS-sorted repertoires by abundant clonotypes from the bulk population could occur.

TCRdb re-called the 5' RACE reads through MiXCR, storing one row per CDR3 protein. This table has some 120,000 distinct CDR3 sequences, 8.9% appearing once. There are a few counts of this clonotype. Its specificity is unknown. The sequence derives from a man aged 18-30 years who received the YFV17D yellow fever vaccine. The chain links TRBV14 to TRBJ2-3; no clear D gene. The specimen was CD8+ T cells sorted from PBMCs, collected on the day of the yellow fever booster vaccination. Here the CDR3 DNA reads TGTGCCAGCAGCCAATGGAAAAGTCGCTCGGATACGCAGTATTTT. Its protein is CASSQWKSRSDTQYF. Combining the CDR3 with reference TRBV14 and TRBJ2-3 gives the whole variable domain EAGVTQFPSHSVIEKGQTVTLRCDPISGHDNLYWYRRVMGKEIKFLLHFVKESKQDESGMPNNRFLAERTGGTYSTLKVQPAELEDSGVYFCASSQWKSRSDTQYFGPGTRLTVL.